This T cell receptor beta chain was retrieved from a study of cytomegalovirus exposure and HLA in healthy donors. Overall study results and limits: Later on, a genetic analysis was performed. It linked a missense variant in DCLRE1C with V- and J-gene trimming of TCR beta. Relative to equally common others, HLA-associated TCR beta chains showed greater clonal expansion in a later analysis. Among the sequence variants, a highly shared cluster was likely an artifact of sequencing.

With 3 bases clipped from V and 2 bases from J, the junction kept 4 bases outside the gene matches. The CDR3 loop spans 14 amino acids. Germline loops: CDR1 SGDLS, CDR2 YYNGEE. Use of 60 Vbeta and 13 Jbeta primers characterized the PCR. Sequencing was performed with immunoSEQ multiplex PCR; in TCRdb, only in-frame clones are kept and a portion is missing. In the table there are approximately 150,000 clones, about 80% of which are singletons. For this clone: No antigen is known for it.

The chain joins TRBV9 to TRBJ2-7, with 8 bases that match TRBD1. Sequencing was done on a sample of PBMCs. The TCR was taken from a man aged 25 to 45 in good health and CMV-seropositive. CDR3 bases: TGTGCCAGCAGCGCAGGGACAGGCACCTACGAGCAGTACTTC. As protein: CASSAGTGTYEQYF.